This TCR beta chain derives from a study of OX40 agonist ivuxolimab in advanced cancers. V lost 0 bases and J lost 4; bases outside the gene matches: 4. Germline loops: CDR1 SGDLS, CDR2 YYNGEE. This CDR3 spans 15 amino acids. TCRdb keeps only in-frame clones here, not all; method: immunoSEQ multiplex PCR. The table shows over 100,000 clones, with 85% to 90% occurring only once. The sequences come from CD4+ or CD8+ T cells sorted from blood, collected in a trial of the OX40 agonist ivuxolimab. This chain connects TRBV9 to TRBJ2-1, with TRBD1 identical over 7 bases. The source of this sequence is an adult with an advanced solid tumor such as melanoma, head and neck, liver or kidney cancer. The CDR3 DNA reads TGTGCCAGCAGCGTAGCCCCGGACAGGTACAATGAGCAGTTCTTC. It codes for CASSVAPDRYNEQFF. The whole variable domain, filled in from reference TRBV9 and TRBJ2-1, reads DSGVTQTPKHLITATGQRVTLRCSPRSGDLSVYWYQQSLDQGLQFLIQYYNGEERAKGNILERFSAQQFPDLHSELNLSSLELGDSALYFCASSVAPDRYNEQFFGPGTRLTVL.